This TCR beta chain derives from a study of graft-versus-host responses after intestinal transplantation. Study information: Tacrolimus plus steroids were given to all recipients for 3 to 4 years, preceded by anti-thymocyte globulin induction.

Remarks on this clone: Its antigen is as yet unknown.

Intraepithelial lymphocytes and lamina propria lymphocytes were released through processing of graft tissue. TCRdb's copy holds only in-frame clones and misses some; the assay was immunoSEQ multiplex PCR. Of some 40,000 clones listed, roughly 87% are singletons. Study-wide results and caveats: Peak circulating GvH clone levels tracked with early post-transplant HvG declines. Present in recipient marrow, GvH clones included some that appeared first in ileum or blood.

Germline V CDR1 and CDR2: MDHEN, SYDVKM. The J segment lost 3 bases and the V segment lost 7 bases, leaving 10 bases of the junction unmatched. This CDR3 spans 15 amino acids. This chain uses TRBV28 with TRBJ2-3, with TRBD2 matching over 7 bases. Sequences were derived from ileum tissue, sampled 200 to 210 days after intestinal transplant. The source is a human patient who received an intestinal transplant, so some T cells may come from the graft donor. CDR3 bases: TGTGCCAGCACAACTGTAGGTAGCGGGACAGATACGCAGTATTTT. It specifies CASTTVGSGTDTQYF.